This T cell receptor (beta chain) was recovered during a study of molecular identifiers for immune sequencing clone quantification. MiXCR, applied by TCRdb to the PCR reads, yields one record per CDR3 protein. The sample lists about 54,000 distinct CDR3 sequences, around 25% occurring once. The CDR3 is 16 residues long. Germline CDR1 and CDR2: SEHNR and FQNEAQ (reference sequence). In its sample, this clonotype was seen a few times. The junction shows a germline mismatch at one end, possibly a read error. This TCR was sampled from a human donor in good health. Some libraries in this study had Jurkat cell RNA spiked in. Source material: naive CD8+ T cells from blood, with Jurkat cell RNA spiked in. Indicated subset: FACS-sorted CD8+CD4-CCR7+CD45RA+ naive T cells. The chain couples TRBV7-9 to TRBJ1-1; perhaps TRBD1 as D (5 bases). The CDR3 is CASGLGMGDALTEAFF. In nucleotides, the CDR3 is TGTGCCAGCGGCTTAGGCATGGGGGACGCGCTCACTGAAGCTTTCTTT.